The entry below gives a single T cell receptor (beta chain) sequence along with its context. V trimming: 5 bases; J trimming: 5 bases; junction bases outside the gene matches: 16. Looked up from germline, CDR1 is SGHVS and CDR2 is FNYEAQ. The CDR3 covers 17 residues. Original data processing: How many nucleated cells were present was estimated from reference gene primer amplification. Sequenced by immunoSEQ multiplex PCR; TCRdb stores in-frame clones only, minus some. The DNA gave D and trimming, while V, J and clone size come from that table. The sample contains around 270,000 clones, about 89% of which appear only once. This record comes from a study of blood T cell repertoires in COVID-19. Overall study: The samples span acute and convalescent COVID-19 from the United States, Italy and Spain.

This TCR derives from a man aged 40-50 years who had recovered from COVID-19. Sequencing was done on a sample of peripheral blood. V is TRBV7-6 and J is TRBJ2-5; the match to TRBD2 covers 8 bases. CDR3 amino acids: CASSLPRESGRIETQYF. The CDR3 DNA follows: TGTGCCAGCAGCCTACCACGGGAAAGCGGGAGAATTGAGACCCAGTACTTC. The whole variable domain, filled in from reference TRBV7-6 and TRBJ2-5, reads GAGVSQSPRYKVTKRGQDVALRCDPISGHVSLYWYRQALGQGPEFLTYFNYEAQQDKSGLPNDRFSAERPEGSISTLTIQRTEQRDSAMYRCASSLPRESGRIETQYFGPGTRLLVL.